The next 2 T cell receptor beta chains were all read from a single sample in a study of human T cells and chemical hapten exposure. TCRdb ran MiXCR on the RACE reads and lists one entry per CDR3 protein. The data contain fewer than 100,000 distinct CDR3 sequences, about an eighth of them singletons. As for time point: patch test 1, 2 weeks after DPC sensitization. The treatment is: therapeutic diphenylcyclopropenone sensitization with weekly scalp DPC. The sample here was whole blood, taken in connection with sensitization to the hapten diphenylcyclopropenone (DPC). The receptors shown here come from a woman aged 60-70 years with alopecia areata. Some clones in this sample may be carry-over from other donors' samples.

The V and J genes are TRBV20-1 and TRBJ1-5, with a possible D match to TRBD1 (5 bases). The CDR3 covers 13 residues. CDR1 and CDR2 (germline): DFQATT, SNEGSKA (reference sequence). The germline V and J ends were trimmed by 5 bases and 6 bases, with 14 bases remaining between them. As DNA, the CDR3 is TGCAGTGCTCCTGGGCCGGGGGGTCAGCCCCAGCATTTT. Residues: CSAPGPGGQPQHF.

The V call is TRBV19, the J call TRBJ2-1; TRBD2 is a possible D gene (7 bases). Trimming pared 5 bases from V and 4 bases from J, leaving 21 bases between. This CDR3 comprises 17 residues. CDR1 and CDR2 from the germline V gene are LNHDA and SQIVND (reference sequence). CDR3 in amino acids: CASSAAGATLNYNEQFF. The DNA for the CDR3 is TGTGCCAGTAGTGCGGCGGGGGCCACCCTGAATTACAATGAGCAGTTCTTC.